This entry lists 25 T cell receptor beta chains sequenced from one sample in a study of healthy donors' naive CD4 and CD8 T cells. A linear amplification protocol produced the TCR libraries from 400 to 550 ng of total RNA. Via MiXCR, TCRdb re-called the reads, giving one row per CDR3 protein. This table has about 180,000 distinct CDR3 sequences, around 80% appearing once. The sequenced sample was naive CD4+ and CD8+ T cells sorted from blood, pooled from several donors. The receptor source for this set is a pool of human donors in good health; the sample pools cells from several healthy donors.

The chain links TRBV6-5 to TRBJ1-2, with 8 bases matching TRBD1. The CDR3 spans 14 residues. J was trimmed by 2 bases and V by 5 bases; bases with no gene match: 4. CDR1 and CDR2 from the germline V gene are MNHEY and SVGAGI. The CDR3 DNA sequence: TGTGCCAGCAGTCGTGGACAGGGAAACTATGGCTACACCTTC. As protein: CASSRGQGNYGYTF.

This chain uses TRBV29-1 with TRBJ2-2, with D maybe TRBD1 (6 bases). The V gene's germline CDR1 is SQVTM and CDR2 ANQGSEA. V lost 7 bases and J 4 bases, leaving 13 bases between the germline ends. The CDR3 covers 13 residues. The CDR3 DNA reads TGCAGCGCCCGGACAGAGGTCACCGGGGAGCTGTTTTTT. Its protein is CSARTEVTGELFF.

The chain joins TRBV24-1 to TRBJ2-1; the D gene is possibly TRBD2 (5 bases). The V end was cut by 4 bases, the J end by 2 bases, with 17 bases between. There are 17 residues in the CDR3. CDR1 and CDR2 (germline): KGHDR, SFDVKD. Here the CDR3 reads CATSDPPGSGPYNEQFF. Written as DNA, the CDR3 is TGTGCCACCAGTGACCCTCCGGGGAGCGGCCCCTACAATGAGCAGTTCTTC.

This chain links TRBV29-1 with TRBJ2-7; D is unresolved. Germline CDR1 SQVTM, CDR2 ANQGSEA. V dropped 4 bases and J dropped 5 bases, with 15 bases sitting between them. The CDR3 contains 13 residues. As DNA, the CDR3 is TGCAGCGTTGGGGTACCCGGTTACGACGAGCAGTACTTC. Translated: CSVGVPGYDEQYF.

Regarding this clonotype: Lacking the conserved final phenylalanine or tryptophan, this CDR3 likely reflects a read error. This chain connects TRBV19 to TRBJ1-2; D is unresolved. CDR1 and CDR2 (germline): LNHDA, SQIVND (reference sequence). This CDR3 spans 15 amino acids. The ends were cut back, 5 bases at V and 4 bases at J, with 17 bases in the middle. The CDR3 bases are TGTGCCAGTAGTTCTGCTTCGGTCCGCGGCTATGGCTACACCCTC. It is translated as CASSSASVRGYGYTL.

This clonotype occurred a few times. V and J are TRBV29-1 and TRBJ2-1; TRBD1 aligns across 7 bases. CDR1 and CDR2 (germline): SQVTM, ANQGSEA. The junction had 6 bases not matched to a gene; V was cut back by 6 bases and J by 4 bases. This CDR3 contains 13 residues. The DNA for the CDR3 is TGCAGCGTCCGGGACAGAGAGTACAATGAGCAGTTCTTC. Its protein product is CSVRDREYNEQFF.

The chain employs TRBV6-5 and TRBJ1-2, with 7 bases fitting TRBD1. V gave up 6 bases and J gave up 4 bases; unmatched junction bases: 8. Germline V gene sequence: CDR1 MNHEY, CDR2 SVGAGI. The CDR3 has 14 amino acids. CDR3 bases: TGTGCCAGCAGGAGTACAGGGGTTAGCTATGGCTACACCTTC. Protein product: CASRSTGVSYGYTF.

The chain carries TRBV6-2 or TRBV6-3 and TRBJ2-5; perhaps TRBD1 as D (7 bases). The CDR3 has 15 amino acids. V lost 5 bases, J lost 1 base, and 14 bases lay in between. From germline, CDR1 is MNHEY and CDR2 SVGEGT. CDR3 DNA: TGTGCCAGCAGTCCGGCGGGGACAGCCCAAGAGACCCAGTACTTC. Residues: CASSPAGTAQETQYF.

V and J are TRBV6-5 and TRBJ1-1, with a weak D call TRBD1 (6 bases). Trimming shortened V by 5 bases and J by 3 bases, and 16 bases separated the two germline ends. The CDR3 is made up of 15 amino acids. The germline gives CDR1 MNHEY, CDR2 SVGAGI. The CDR3 DNA sequence: TGTGCCAGCAGTGCCTTAGACAGGCTACACACTGAAGCTTTCTTT. As protein: CASSALDRLHTEAFF.

The chain joins TRBV5-6 to TRBJ2-1; 12 bases match TRBD2. CDR1 is SGHDT and CDR2 is YYEEEE in the germline V gene. The CDR3 covers 14 residues. With 4 bases clipped from V and 13 bases from J, the junction kept 9 bases outside the gene matches. Here the CDR3 reads CASSPGTSGQPQFF. CDR3 in DNA: TGTGCCAGCAGCCCTGGGACTAGCGGGCAGCCTCAGTTCTTC.

V gene TRBV5-6 combines with J gene TRBJ2-3, with 9 bases matching TRBD1. After removal of 2 bases from V and 5 bases from J, the junction contained 3 bases not matched to a gene. Germline assignment: CDR1 SGHDT and CDR2 YYEEEE. This CDR3 has 14 amino acids. The CDR3 spells CASSFGTGLDTQYF. The CDR3 DNA reads as TGTGCCAGCAGCTTTGGGACAGGGCTAGATACGCAGTATTTT.

This chain joins TRBV11-2 and TRBJ2-7; TRBD1 matches at 7 bases. The V gene's germline CDR1 is SGHAT and CDR2 FQNNGV. The CDR3 is 15 amino acids. Trimming took 7 bases from V and 2 from J; bases not matched to a gene: 11. The CDR3 protein is CASTPTDRATYEQYF. Here the CDR3 DNA reads TGTGCCAGCACCCCTACCGACAGGGCCACCTACGAGCAGTACTTC.

This clonotype has more than one count but fewer than ten. The gene calls are TRBV29-1 and TRBJ2-3; 11 bases match TRBD2. The CDR3 sequence is 13 residues long. Germline lookup yields CDR1 SQVTM and CDR2 ANQGSEA. V lost 7 bases, J lost 8 bases, and 8 bases stayed unmatched. CDR3 DNA sequence: TGCAGCGCGAAACTAGCGGGAGCAATTACGCAGTATTTT. It is translated as CSAKLAGAITQYF.

The chain is built from TRBV5-5 and TRBJ1-2; 10 nucleotides match TRBD1. V lost 1 base, J lost 6 bases, and 27 bases stayed unmatched. The CDR3 is made up of 22 amino acids. CDR1 is SGHKS, CDR2 YYEKEE, per germline (reference sequence). The CDR3 sequence: CASSLTGSPDLGPSGTGDGYTF. The DNA for the CDR3 is TGTGCCAGCAGCTTGACCGGTTCCCCCGACCTCGGGCCCTCCGGGACAGGGGATGGCTACACCTTC.

This chain links TRBV20-1 with TRBJ2-3; no reliable D call. Looked up from germline, CDR1 is DFQATT and CDR2 is SNEGSKA (reference sequence). This CDR3 has 12 residues. Deletions cut 6 bases from V and 2 bases from J, with 9 bases between. The CDR3, as DNA: TGCAGTGCCCGACCAAACACAGATACGCAGTATTTT. Protein product: CSARPNTDTQYF.

The chain links TRBV24-1 to TRBJ2-1; D is uncertain. CDR1 is KGHDR, CDR2 SFDVKD, per germline. Trimming removed 4 bases at V and 4 bases at J, with 19 bases between. The CDR3 spans 17 residues. The CDR3 sequence is CATSEGRATTLYNEQFF. The CDR3 coding sequence is TGTGCCACCAGTGAGGGCCGGGCCACTACACTATACAATGAGCAGTTCTTC.

V usage is TRBV29-1 and J usage is TRBJ2-1; the match to TRBD2 covers 7 bases. Germline V gene lookup returns CDR1 SQVTM and CDR2 ANQGSEA. There are 13 residues in the CDR3. The V gene end was trimmed by 4 bases and the J gene end by 3 bases; junction bases not matched to a gene: 3. This chain's CDR3 is CSVGSGNYNEQFF. CDR3 in DNA: TGCAGCGTTGGAAGCGGGAACTACAATGAGCAGTTCTTC.

Comments on this clonotype: Compared with germline, one end of the junction differs, possibly owing to a read error. The V call is TRBV24-1, the J call TRBJ2-1; no clear D gene. CDR1 and CDR2 from the germline V gene are KGHDR and SFDVKD. The CDR3 has 13 residues. CDR3 sequence (DNA): TGTGCCACCAAGGGTGGTCCCTACAATGAGCAGCTCTTC. Translated, it gives CATKGGPYNEQLF.

The chain carries TRBV6-2 or TRBV6-3 and TRBJ2-2; D is unresolved. The CDR3 is 13 amino acids. V was clipped by 4 bases and J by 8 bases, with 11 bases between them. The V gene's germline CDR1 is MNHEY and CDR2 SVGEGT. In DNA form, the CDR3 reads TGTGCCAGCAGTTTCGCCCCGCCGGGGGAGCTGTTTTTT. It yields the protein CASSFAPPGELFF.

The chain links TRBV6-5 to TRBJ1-2; 7 bases fit TRBD1. Looked up from germline, CDR1 is MNHEY and CDR2 is SVGAGI. The CDR3 runs to 15 residues. The ends lost 4 bases at V and 2 bases at J; junction bases unmatched: 7. CDR3 sequence reads: CASSSYPQGNYGYTF. The CDR3, as DNA: TGTGCCAGCAGTTCCTACCCACAGGGGAACTATGGCTACACCTTC.

This clonotype has just a few counts. J is TRBJ1-2 and V is TRBV12-3 or TRBV12-4, with unresolved D. The CDR3 spans 13 residues. Trimming left V 3 bases short and J 3 bases short, with 8 bases between. The CDR3 coding sequence is TGTGCCAGCAGTTTGGCCGGACACTATGGCTACACCTTC. Translated: CASSLAGHYGYTF.

This clonotype occurred a few times. The V gene is TRBV6-2 or TRBV6-3, the J gene TRBJ2-7; D is possibly TRBD1 (6 bases). Trimming left V 6 bases short and J 2 bases short, with 14 bases between. Germline V lookup: CDR1 MNHEY, CDR2 SVGEGT. The length of the CDR3 is 14 residues. The CDR3 coding sequence is TGTGCCAGCAGCACGACAGGAACTCCCTACGAGCAGTACTTC. This gives the protein CASSTTGTPYEQYF.

The chain carries TRBV20-1 and TRBJ2-1; tentatively, D is TRBD1 (6 bases). The CDR3 covers 14 residues. Trimming left V 2 bases short and J 2 bases short, with 10 bases between. CDR1 and CDR2 from the germline V gene are DFQATT and SNEGSKA (reference sequence). Written as DNA, the CDR3 is TGCAGTGCTAGACCGCAGGGGCCCTACAATGAGCAGTTCTTC. Translation: CSARPQGPYNEQFF.

V gene TRBV29-1 combines with J gene TRBJ2-3; TRBD2 agrees at 9 bases. Germline lookup yields CDR1 SQVTM and CDR2 ANQGSEA. This CDR3 spans 12 amino acids. Trimming at V came to 7 bases and at J to 4 bases, leaving 3 bases not matched to a gene. CDR3 in amino acids: CSGAGGPDTQYF. The CDR3 bases are TGCAGCGGAGCGGGAGGTCCAGATACGCAGTATTTT.

The chain uses TRBV29-1 and TRBJ1-1; D perhaps matches TRBD1 (5 bases). Trimming stripped 5 bases from V and 6 bases from J, with 16 bases between. CDR3 size: 13 residues. The V gene's germline CDR1 is SQVTM and CDR2 ANQGSEA. CDR3 in amino acids: CSVSGRVGPEAFF. CDR3 in DNA: TGCAGCGTTTCTGGCAGGGTGGGGCCTGAAGCTTTCTTT.